This is a list of T cell receptor beta chains from one sample in a study of T cell responses to AZD1222 COVID-19 vaccine. The method was immunoSEQ multiplex PCR; TCRdb's version includes in-frame clones alone and lacks a portion of them. Of 95,000 to 150,000 clones listed, around 93% are singletons. Sequenced material: peripheral blood, taken 28 days after the second AZD1222 dose. These TCRs come from an adult who received the AZD1222 COVID-19 vaccine. Each CDR3 is given without its conserved first and last residue. Where a row states a size, it is once, few, many or the class of an expanded clone; other rows omit it.

J	size	V	CDR3
TRBJ2-7	NA	TRBV6-5	ASSPGQAPYEQY
TRBJ1-1	few	TRBV19	ASSIRLNEAF
TRBJ1-5	NA	TRBV7-2	ASSLQGAVYNQPQH
TRBJ2-5	NA	TRBV6-2/TRBV6-3	ASSYSTGKAQY
TRBJ1-6	NA	TRBV5-1	ASSLFSYSPLH
TRBJ2-7	NA	TRBV3-1/TRBV3-2	ASSRGLAGVKEQY
TRBJ1-1	once	TRBV29-1	SVDVSPGDTEAF
TRBJ1-2	NA	TRBV6-5	ASSYGQGGGYT
TRBJ2-2	NA	TRBV9	ASSQGLAGVGELF
TRBJ2-1	NA	TRBV27	ASSLLAGGANEQF
TRBJ2-3	NA	TRBV28	ASSLLGGGSSTDTQY
TRBJ2-7	NA	TRBV5-8	ASSFLETGAYEQY
TRBJ2-2	NA	TRBV7-8	ASSPQGAVGELF
TRBJ1-2	NA	TRBV3-1/TRBV3-2	ASRGTDLYGYT
TRBJ2-3	NA	TRBV24-1	ATSDVEGLTDTQY
TRBJ1-1	NA	TRBV16	ASSQPGQENTEAF
TRBJ2-1	NA	TRBV2	ASKGTGSYNEQF
TRBJ2-7	NA	TRBV6-6	ASSYTGTSYEQY
TRBJ2-3	few	TRBV7-6	ASSLSGVDTQY
TRBJ1-5	few	TRBV5-1	ASSYNGDSNQPQH
TRBJ1-1	NA	TRBV7-8	ASSFRTGVTEAF
TRBJ2-7	NA	TRBV7-2	ASSRRQGSAYEQY
TRBJ2-2	NA	TRBV5-1	ASNPTGPTGELF
TRBJ1-4	NA	TRBV5-8	ASSRSRGEKLF